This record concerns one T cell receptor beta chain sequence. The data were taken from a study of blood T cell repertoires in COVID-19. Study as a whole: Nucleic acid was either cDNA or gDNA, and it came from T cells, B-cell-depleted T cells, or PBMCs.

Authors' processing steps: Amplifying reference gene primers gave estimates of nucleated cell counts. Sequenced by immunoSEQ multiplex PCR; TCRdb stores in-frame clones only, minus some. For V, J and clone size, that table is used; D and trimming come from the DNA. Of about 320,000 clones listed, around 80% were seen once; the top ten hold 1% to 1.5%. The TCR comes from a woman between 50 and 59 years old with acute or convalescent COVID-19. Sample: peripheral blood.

The CDR3 reads CASSFTGTPYNEQFF. As DNA, the CDR3 is TGTGCCAGCAGTTTCACCGGGACACCCTACAATGAGCAGTTCTTC. The chain joins TRBV6-5 to TRBJ2-1; weak D call: TRBD1 (6 bases). Germline V gives CDR1 MNHEY, CDR2 SVGAGI. V lost 4 bases, J lost 2 bases, and 12 bases lay in between. The CDR3 has 15 amino acids.